A selection of T cell receptor beta chains follows, all from one sample in a study of regulatory T cells in long-lasting Graves disease. MiXCR, applied by TCRdb to the multiplex PCR reads, yields one record per CDR3 protein. The sample has 600,000 to 850,000 distinct CDR3 sequences; around 30% are singletons. The starting material was peripheral blood mononuclear cells (PBMCs), obtained when the disease was refractory, from a patient treated with antithyroid drugs. The receptors stem from a female donor with Graves disease. CDR3s include the opening cysteine and the closing phenylalanine or tryptophan. The order of the fields is V gene, CDR3 length, J gene, D gene, clone size, CDR3 DNA, CDR3 protein. The D gene is left open where the match is weak. Only part of the rows carry a size: once, few, many, or a class if the clone is expanded.

TRBV20-1	13	TRBJ2-6	NA	few	TGCAGTGCTAGGGGATCAGGGGCCAACGTCCTGACTTTC	CSARGSGANVLTF
TRBV20-1	11	TRBJ2-5	NA	NA	TGCAGTGCTGGGACCCTAGAGACCCAGTACTTC	CSAGTLETQYF
TRBV5-1	17	TRBJ2-7	NA	NA	TGTGCCAGCAGCTTAGCGCAAAGGGGGGGCATTACCTACGAGCAGTACTTC	CASSLAQRGGITYEQYF
TRBV11-3	14	TRBJ2-2	NA	few	TGTGCCAGCAGCTTAGAACAGTCCTCCGGGGAGCTGTTTTTT	CASSLEQSSGELFF
TRBV19	13	TRBJ1-5	NA	NA	TGTGCCAGTAGTATAGTGGGGACCGGTCCCCAGCATTTT	CASSIVGTGPQHF
TRBV6-1	12	TRBJ2-7	NA	NA	TGTGCCAGCGGAGGCGGACTTTCCGAGCAGTACTTC	CASGGGLSEQYF
TRBV6-1	17	TRBJ2-7	TRBD2	NA	TGTGCCAGCAGTCTAGGGACTAGCGGGAGGGCCGGATCTGAGCAGTACTTC	CASSLGTSGRAGSEQYF
TRBV2	14	TRBJ2-3	NA	NA	TGTGCCAGCAGTGAACTTGCTAACGGGGATACGCAGTATTTT	CASSELANGDTQYF
TRBV9	18	TRBJ2-2	TRBD2	NA	TGTGCCAGCAGCGTAGCCCTAGGACTAGCGGGAGAGCCCGGGGAGCTGTTTTTT	CASSVALGLAGEPGELFF
TRBV2	14	TRBJ1-2	NA	few	TGTGCCAGCAGTGAAGCTCCCGTGAACTATGGCTACACCTTC	CASSEAPVNYGYTF
TRBV12-3/TRBV12-4	13	TRBJ2-1	TRBD1	NA	TGTGCCACTGGGGCAGGGGGCTCAGGTGAGCAGTTCTTC	CATGAGGSGEQFF
TRBV7-2	15	TRBJ2-5	TRBD2	few	TGTGCCAGCAGCTCGATGGGACTAGGGGGGGAGACCCAGTACTTC	CASSSMGLGGETQYF
TRBV2	14	TRBJ1-3	TRBD1	NA	TGTGCCAGCCTAAGAGGACAGGATGGAAACACCATATATTTT	CASLRGQDGNTIYF
TRBV5-1	15	TRBJ1-5	TRBD1	few	TGCGCCAGCAGCCCACTAGGGACAGACAATCAGCCCCAGCATTTT	CASSPLGTDNQPQHF
TRBV19	12	TRBJ1-1	NA	NA	TGTGCCAGTAGTCGGTCAGGGAATGAAGCTTTCTTT	CASSRSGNEAFF
TRBV20-1	13	TRBJ2-2	NA	NA	TGCAGTGCTAGAACCGGGAACACCGGGGAGCTGTTTTTT	CSARTGNTGELFF
TRBV5-1	16	TRBJ2-3	NA	NA	TGCGCCAGCAGCTTGGAGGGGGGCCGAATCACAGATACGCAGTATTTT	CASSLEGGRITDTQYF
TRBV28	11	TRBJ1-1	TRBD1	many	TGTGCCAGCAAGGACAGGCGTGAAGCTTTCTTT	CASKDRREAFF
TRBV12-5	17	TRBJ2-7	TRBD1	NA	TGTGCTAGTGGTTTGTCCACCTCGGACAGGAGCTCCTACGAGCAGTACTTC	CASGLSTSDRSSYEQYF
TRBV20-1	14	TRBJ1-2	NA	many	TGCAGTGCTAGAGAGGCCAGGGGAAACTATGGCTACACCTTC	CSAREARGNYGYTF
TRBV3-1	13	TRBJ1-2	NA	many	TGTGCCAGCAGCCAAGGACAGCCCTATGGCTACACCTTC	CASSQGQPYGYTF
TRBV12-3/TRBV12-4	14	TRBJ1-2	NA	many	TGTGCCAGCAGTTTTGCGGGGTCGGACTATGGCTACACCTTC	CASSFAGSDYGYTF
TRBV3-1	14	TRBJ1-5	NA	NA	TGTGCCAGCAGCCAATTGTCAGGGGATCAGCCCCAGCATTTT	CASSQLSGDQPQHF
TRBV12-3/TRBV12-4	16	TRBJ1-5	NA	many	TGTGCCAGCAGTTTAGCGCGGACCTCGGGGAGAGGGCCCCAGCATTTT	CASSLARTSGRGPQHF
TRBV20-1	12	TRBJ2-3	TRBD2	NA	TGCAGTGCTATGACTAGCGGAGATACGCAGTATTTT	CSAMTSGDTQYF
TRBV3-1	17	TRBJ1-2	NA	once	TGTGCCAGCAGCCAGGGGGACGGAGGATCCCCTAACTATGGCTACACCTTC	CASSQGDGGSPNYGYTF
TRBV20-1	14	TRBJ2-5	NA	NA	TGCAGTGCTAGCCCCGAACGGTCCCAAGAGACCCAGTACTTC	CSASPERSQETQYF
TRBV2	15	TRBJ1-2	NA	many	TGTGCCAGCACTCCTTTTCCAGGCAATAACTATGGCTACACCTTC	CASTPFPGNNYGYTF
TRBV2	16	TRBJ2-7	TRBD2	NA	TGTGCCAGCACCTTAGGAGCAGCGGGAGGAGCCTACGAGCAGTACTTC	CASTLGAAGGAYEQYF
TRBV2	15	TRBJ1-5	NA	many	TGTGCCAGCAGTGAAGAGGGTATTAGCAATCAGCCCCAGCATTTT	CASSEEGISNQPQHF
TRBV5-1	14	TRBJ1-2	NA	NA	TGCGCCAGCAGCCCGGGGGAGCGCGCCTATGGCTACACCTTC	CASSPGERAYGYTF
TRBV4-1	15	TRBJ1-6	NA	NA	TGCGCCAGCAGCCAAGACGCAGGTTATAATTCACCCCTCCACTTT	CASSQDAGYNSPLHF
TRBV28	15	TRBJ2-7	TRBD1	few	TGTGCCAGCAGACTCAGCAGGGACAGCTACTACGAGCAGTACTTC	CASRLSRDSYYEQYF
TRBV6-9	17	TRBJ2-1	NA	NA	TGTGCCAGCAGTTACTTTTTCGGGCGGGACGAGTACAATGAGCAGTTCTTC	CASSYFFGRDEYNEQFF
TRBV7-9	16	TRBJ2-7	TRBD2	many	TGTGCCAGCAGCTTCAGGGGGACTAGCGGGATGGGCGAGCAGTACTTC	CASSFRGTSGMGEQYF
TRBV25-1	17	TRBJ2-5	NA	NA	TGTGCCAGCAGTGAATCCCGCGGCAGGGACGGTAAAAGGACCCAGTACTTC	CASSESRGRDGKRTQYF
TRBV9	15	TRBJ2-7	NA	NA	TGTGCCAGCAGCGCCAGTTGGGGTCACTCCTACGAGCAGTACTTC	CASSASWGHSYEQYF
TRBV19	16	TRBJ2-5	TRBD2	NA	TGTGCCAGTAGTATTGGGGGAGCGGGAGTGGGAGAGACCCAGTACTTC	CASSIGGAGVGETQYF
TRBV6-1	15	TRBJ1-2	TRBD1	NA	TGTGCCAGCAGTCTCGGACAGGGTCGAGTAGGGGGCTACACCTTC	CASSLGQGRVGGYTF
TRBV7-7	17	TRBJ2-4	NA	few	TGTGCCAGCACCCCAGGTCTAGCGAGGGACCCTATGGACATTCAGTACTTC	CASTPGLARDPMDIQYF
TRBV2	17	TRBJ2-5	TRBD1	few	TGTGCCAGCAGTTTTCCTGTACTAAGGACAGGTCAAGAGACCCAGTACTTC	CASSFPVLRTGQETQYF
TRBV5-1	13	TRBJ2-7	NA	many	TGCGCCAGCAGCGTAGGGGGACTACGGGAGCAGTACTTC	CASSVGGLREQYF
TRBV7-2	15	TRBJ1-2	TRBD1	many	TGTGCCAGCAGCTCGAACCGGGACAGTAACTATGGCTACACCTTC	CASSSNRDSNYGYTF
TRBV19	15	TRBJ1-5	TRBD1	NA	TGTGCCAGTAGTCGTCAGACAGGGCGCAATCAGCCCCAGCATTTT	CASSRQTGRNQPQHF
TRBV19	16	TRBJ1-1	NA	NA	TGTGCCAGTAGTACTTCCCCTCAGGGTGGGAACACTGAAGCTTTCTTT	CASSTSPQGGNTEAFF
TRBV20-1	13	TRBJ1-5	NA	NA	TGCAGTGCCAGGAACAGGGGCAATCAGCCCCAGCATTTT	CSARNRGNQPQHF
TRBV6-1	15	TRBJ2-5	TRBD2	many	TGTGCCAGCAAGCTTAGCGGGAGTAGCTCAGAGACCCAGTACTTC	CASKLSGSSSETQYF